A single sample is the source of the 4 T cell receptor beta chains below, sequenced in a study of T cell repertoires in cytomegalovirus infection. No antigen has been assigned to these receptors. TCRdb re-derived calls from the reads in MiXCR, one entry per CDR3 protein. Of about 890,000 distinct CDR3 sequences listed, around 30% are singletons. Here the sequenced sample was cultured CD8+ T cells from PBMCs, taken from culture after CMV antigen stimulation. These receptor sequences come from a human donor in good health (CMV status not recorded). Some clones in this sample may be carry-over from other donors' samples.

This clonotype was counted ten times or more. DNA for the CDR3: TGTGCCAGCAGCTCGACTAGCGGGGCGCTAGGGACCCAGTACTTC. As protein: CASSSTSGALGTQYF. This chain connects TRBV7-2 to TRBJ2-5, with 11 nucleotides matching TRBD2. V lost 4 bases, J lost 7 bases, and 8 bases stayed unmatched. Per the germline V gene, CDR1 is SGHTA and CDR2 is FQGNSA. The CDR3 loop spans 15 amino acids.

This clonotype was seen only a few times. This chain uses TRBV7-8 with TRBJ1-1; D remains ambiguous. CDR1 SGHVS and CDR2 FQNEAQ come from the germline V gene. The CDR3 sequence is 15 residues long. Trimming stripped 7 bases from V and 6 bases from J, with 21 bases between. The chain's CDR3 is CASTGWPATTAEAFF. The CDR3 DNA is TGTGCCAGCACTGGATGGCCGGCGACAACCGCTGAAGCTTTCTTT.

The gene calls are TRBV7-6 and TRBJ1-1; 8 positions match TRBD1. The CDR3 runs to 13 residues. The germline V gene encodes CDR1 SGHVS and CDR2 FNYEAQ. V shed 5 bases and J 7 bases; nucleotides not matched to a gene: 6. The chain's CDR3 is CASSPTGAGEAFF. For the CDR3, the DNA is TGTGCCAGCAGCCCGACAGGGGCGGGTGAAGCTTTCTTT.

This clonotype was detected a few times. The V gene is TRBV7-9, the J gene TRBJ1-2; unclear D gene. With 5 bases removed from V and 4 bases from J, the gap between germline ends came to 11 bases. Germline-derived CDR1 and CDR2 are SEHNR and FQNEAQ (reference sequence). The CDR3 spans 13 residues. The CDR3 protein is CASSPSGVYGYTF. The CDR3 nucleotides read TGTGCCAGCAGCCCATCGGGAGTCTATGGCTACACCTTC.